This TCR beta chain comes out of a study of blood T cell repertoires in COVID-19. Study at large: Both acute and convalescent COVID-19 samples were obtained from the United States, Italy and Spain. Nucleic acid was either cDNA or gDNA, and it came from T cells, B-cell-depleted T cells, or PBMCs.

Seattle-derived patients entered the study during active infection and were followed longitudinally. As concerns this clone: Other nucleotide sequences in the sample specify the same CDR3.

Libraries were prepared by immunoSEQ multiplex PCR; TCRdb keeps only in-frame clonotypes and omits some of them. The sample carries 190,000 or so clones, around 94% recorded once. V was clipped by 4 bases and J by 1 base, with 12 bases between them. CDR1 and CDR2 (germline): SGHRS, YFSETQ. The CDR3 runs 15 residues. The clonotype originates from a man aged 30-40 years with COVID-19, enrolled during active disease. This chain connects TRBV5-1 to TRBJ1-3; D unresolved. Sequencing used peripheral blood. CDR3 DNA: TGCGCCAGCAGCGGCACCGGGGATTCTGGAAACACCATATATTTT. Amino acids: CASSGTGDSGNTIYF. The full variable domain, with the rest looked up from reference TRBV5-1 and TRBJ1-3, is KAGVTQTPRYLIKTRGQQVTLSCSPISGHRSVSWYQQTPGQGLQFLFEYFSETQRNKGNFPGRFSGRQFSNSRSEMNVSTLELGDSALYLCASSGTGDSGNTIYFGEGSWLTVV.